This is a list of T cell receptor beta chains from one sample in a study of Ad26.COV2.S vaccination and SARS-CoV-2 variants. Some clones are missing from TCRdb's copy, which holds only in-frame ones; the method was immunoSEQ multiplex PCR. Of 300,000 to 400,000 clones in the sample, more than 85% are singletons; the top ten hold approximately 5%. This material consisted of peripheral blood, taken in a trial of Ad26.COV2.S vaccine versus placebo. These receptors originate from a person aged 18-65 years who received the Ad26.COV2.S COVID-19 vaccine or a placebo. Both conserved end residues are part of each CDR3. A D gene is named only where the DNA matches it firmly. Not every row has a clone size; where given, it reads once, few, many or a size class.

v_gene,j_gene,abundance,d_gene,CDR3aa,CDR3nt
TRBV28,TRBJ1-5,.,.,CASKDTQDQPQHF,TGTGCCAGCAAGGATACCCAGGATCAGCCCCAGCATTTT
TRBV10-3,TRBJ1-1,.,.,CAIMGGMNTEAFF,TGTGCCATCATGGGGGGCATGAACACTGAAGCTTTCTTT
TRBV7-7,TRBJ2-7,.,TRBD2,CASSPPKREYHEQYF,TGTGCCAGCAGCCCTCCCAAGCGGGAGTACCACGAGCAGTACTTC
TRBV6-1,TRBJ2-6,.,.,CASSEGPGANVLTF,TGTGCCAGCAGTGAGGGGCCTGGGGCCAACGTCCTGACTTTC
TRBV2,TRBJ2-2,.,.,CASRSYTGELFF,TGTGCCAGCAGAAGTTACACCGGGGAGCTGTTTTTT
TRBV12-3/TRBV12-4,TRBJ2-4,.,.,CASSLSRNIQYF,TGTGCCAGCAGTTTATCTAGGAACATTCAGTACTTC
TRBV5-6,TRBJ2-1,.,.,CASSLRAQGRNEQFF,TGTGCCAGCAGCTTGAGAGCACAGGGCCGCAATGAGCAGTTCTTC
TRBV7-9,TRBJ1-1,.,.,CASSLAGTRGTEAFF,TGTGCCAGCAGCTTAGCTGGGACCAGGGGTACTGAAGCTTTCTTT
TRBV15,TRBJ2-6,.,.,CATSIGRSPGANVLTF,TGTGCCACCAGCATCGGCCGGTCGCCTGGGGCCAACGTCCTGACTTTC
TRBV4-1,TRBJ1-6,.,.,CASSQDRESPLHF,TGCGCCAGCAGCCAAGACAGGGAATCACCCCTCCACTTT
TRBV2,TRBJ1-1,once,.,CASRSGRGTTEAFF,TGTGCCAGCAGGTCGGGACGGGGGACAACTGAAGCTTTCTTT
TRBV11-1,TRBJ2-7,.,TRBD1,CASRNTGDGEQYF,TGTGCCAGCAGAAATACAGGGGATGGGGAGCAGTACTTC
TRBV7-2,TRBJ1-2,.,TRBD1,CASSAQGLDGYTF,TGTGCCAGCAGCGCACAGGGGCTGGATGGCTACACCTTC
TRBV19,TRBJ1-1,.,TRBD1,CASSSRQGARETEAFF,TGTGCCAGTAGTTCAAGGCAGGGGGCACGAGAAACTGAAGCTTTCTTT
TRBV10-3,TRBJ2-7,.,TRBD2,CAISEGLAGLYEQYF,TGTGCCATCAGTGAGGGACTAGCGGGACTTTACGAGCAGTACTTC
TRBV7-2,TRBJ1-2,.,.,CASSLGHGNYGYTF,TGTGCCAGCAGCTTGGGGCATGGCAACTATGGCTACACCTTC
TRBV28,TRBJ2-7,.,.,CASSFPSRYEQYF,TGTGCCAGCAGTTTTCCCTCCCGCTACGAGCAGTACTTC
TRBV19,TRBJ1-1,.,.,CASSRIGQLNTEAFF,TGTGCCAGTAGTCGGATAGGGCAGCTGAACACTGAAGCTTTCTTT
TRBV6-5,TRBJ1-2,.,TRBD1,CASSYSNTGGSGYTF,TGTGCCAGCAGTTACTCGAATACAGGGGGCAGTGGCTACACCTTC
TRBV29-1,TRBJ1-1,.,.,CSVRRQLNTEAFF,TGCAGCGTTAGGCGACAGTTGAACACTGAAGCTTTCTTT
TRBV6-6,TRBJ2-5,.,TRBD2,CASSYGSGVQETQYF,TGTGCCAGCAGTTATGGGAGCGGGGTCCAAGAGACCCAGTACTTC
TRBV7-9,TRBJ1-4,.,.,CASSLGSTNNEKLFF,TGTGCCAGCAGCTTAGGATCGACCAATAATGAAAAACTGTTTTTT
TRBV7-8,TRBJ1-3,.,TRBD1,CASSLRDRGIGNTIYF,TGTGCCAGCAGCCTCCGGGACAGGGGAATCGGAAACACCATATATTTT
TRBV28,TRBJ1-1,.,TRBD1,CATDRGPGRGTEAFF,TGTGCCACCGACAGGGGGCCGGGGCGAGGCACTGAAGCTTTCTTT
TRBV19,TRBJ2-1,.,.,CASGQAYNEQFF,TGTGCCAGTGGACAAGCCTACAATGAGCAGTTCTTC
TRBV3-1/TRBV3-2,TRBJ2-7,.,.,CASSQDARGDEQYF,TGTGCCAGCAGCCAAGATGCCAGGGGAGACGAGCAGTACTTC
TRBV2,TRBJ1-4,few,.,CASRRDSATNEKLFF,TGTGCCAGCAGGAGGGATTCGGCAACTAATGAAAAACTGTTTTTT
TRBV18,TRBJ2-7,.,.,CASSDPGSSSYEQYF,TGTGCCAGCTCAGATCCGGGGTCCAGCTCCTACGAGCAGTACTTC
TRBV28,TRBJ2-7,once,.,CASSRRGSSYEQYF,TGTGCCAGCAGCCGTAGAGGGAGCTCCTACGAGCAGTACTTC
TRBV7-9,TRBJ1-1,.,.,CASSQVKNTEAFF,TGTGCCAGCAGCCAGGTTAAGAACACTGAAGCTTTCTTT
TRBV7-9,TRBJ2-7,.,.,CASSFYYEQYF,TGTGCCAGCAGCTTCTACTACGAGCAGTACTTC
TRBV28,TRBJ1-1,.,.,CASSLSWNTEAFF,TGTGCCAGCAGTTTAAGTTGGAACACTGAAGCTTTCTTT
TRBV7-8,TRBJ2-7,.,TRBD2,CASSSLAGVFDEQYF,TGTGCCAGCAGCTCACTAGCGGGAGTTTTCGACGAGCAGTACTTC
TRBV7-6,TRBJ2-5,once,.,CASSSEGLAGETQYF,TGTGCCAGCAGTTCCGAGGGGCTGGCCGGAGAGACCCAGTACTTC
TRBV27,TRBJ1-5,.,.,CASSLGANQPQHF,TGTGCCAGCAGTTTAGGGGCCAATCAGCCCCAGCATTTT
TRBV5-1,TRBJ1-1,.,.,CASTGTDEAFF,TGCGCCAGTACCGGGACGGATGAAGCTTTCTTT
TRBV28,TRBJ2-3,.,TRBD2,CASNYELAGPTDTQYF,TGTGCCAGCAACTACGAACTAGCGGGACCCACAGATACGCAGTATTTT
TRBV25-1,TRBJ2-5,.,TRBD2,CASGGTSRFPQTQYF,TGTGCCAGCGGGGGGACTAGCCGGTTCCCCCAGACCCAGTACTTC
TRBV5-1,TRBJ2-1,.,.,CASSLSTSRNEQFF,TGCGCCAGCAGCTTGTCTACAAGCCGCAATGAGCAGTTCTTC
TRBV2,TRBJ2-1,.,.,CASSEDSQFF,TGTGCCAGCAGTGAAGACTCCCAGTTCTTC
TRBV10-2,TRBJ2-7,.,TRBD2,CASSVVASGNYEQYF,TGCGCCAGCAGTGTCGTGGCTAGCGGAAACTACGAGCAGTACTTC
TRBV5-1,TRBJ2-5,.,.,CASSPEPAMRETQYF,TGCGCCAGCAGCCCGGAGCCAGCGATGAGAGAGACCCAGTACTTC
TRBV5-1,TRBJ1-1,once,.,CASSLSIHTEAFF,TGCGCCAGCAGCTTGAGTATACACACTGAAGCTTTCTTT
TRBV11-1,TRBJ2-1,.,TRBD1,CASSRTTGGNEQFF,TGTGCCAGCAGCCGAACGACAGGGGGCAATGAGCAGTTCTTC